This TCR beta chain was identified in a study of blood T cell repertoires in COVID-19. Study summary: COVID-19 samples, acute and convalescent, were from the United States, Italy and Spain. Sample material is recorded as cDNA or gDNA derived from T cells, B-cell-depleted T cells, or PBMCs.

Source study methods: By means of reference gene primer amplification, nucleated cell counts were estimated. Using immunoSEQ multiplex PCR, the repertoire was profiled, and TCRdb retains in-frame clones only, with some absent. V and J calls and clone size follow that table, whereas D and trimming were derived from the DNA. In the table there are about 370,000 clones, 89% of which are singletons. Trimming took 6 bases from V and 3 from J, leaving 15 bases between them. The germline gives CDR1 MNHNY, CDR2 SVGAGI (reference sequence). This CDR3 spans 14 amino acids. The Seattle site enrolled patients during active infection and followed them longitudinally.

Sequenced sample: peripheral blood. The receptor's source is a woman in her twenties or thirties with COVID-19, enrolled during active disease. This chain links TRBV6-6 with TRBJ2-7, with D perhaps matching TRBD1 (6 bases). The CDR3 region is CASRLDSELYEQYF. The CDR3 region has the DNA TGTGCCAGCAGACTGGACAGCGAGCTCTACGAGCAGTACTTC.